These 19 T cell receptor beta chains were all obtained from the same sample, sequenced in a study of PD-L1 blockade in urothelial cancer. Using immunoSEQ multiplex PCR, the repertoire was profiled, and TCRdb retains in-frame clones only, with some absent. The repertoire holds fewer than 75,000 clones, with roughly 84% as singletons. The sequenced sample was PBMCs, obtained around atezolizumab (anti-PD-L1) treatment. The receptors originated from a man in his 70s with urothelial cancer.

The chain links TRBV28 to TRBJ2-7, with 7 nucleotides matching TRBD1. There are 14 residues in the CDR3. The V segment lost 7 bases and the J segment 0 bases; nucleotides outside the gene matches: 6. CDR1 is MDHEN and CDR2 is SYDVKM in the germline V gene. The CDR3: CASITTGNSYEQYF. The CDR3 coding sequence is TGTGCCAGCATTACGACAGGGAACTCCTACGAGCAGTACTTC.

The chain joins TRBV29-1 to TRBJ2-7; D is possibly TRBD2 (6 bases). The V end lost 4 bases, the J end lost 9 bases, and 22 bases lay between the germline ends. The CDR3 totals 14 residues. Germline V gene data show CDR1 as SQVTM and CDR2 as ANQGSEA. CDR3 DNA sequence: TGCAGCGTTGCCCAAAAAGTGGGCAGGGAGGTGCAGTACTTC. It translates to CSVAQKVGREVQYF.

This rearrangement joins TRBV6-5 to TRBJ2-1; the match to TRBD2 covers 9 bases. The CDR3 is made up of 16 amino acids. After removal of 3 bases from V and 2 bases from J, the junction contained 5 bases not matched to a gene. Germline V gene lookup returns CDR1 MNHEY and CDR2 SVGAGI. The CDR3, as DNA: TGTGCCAGCAGTTATGGCTCTAGCGGGACCTACAATGAGCAGTTCTTC. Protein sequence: CASSYGSSGTYNEQFF.

The CDR3, as DNA: TGTGCCAGCAGCCAAGCCTACGGGTACTCCGAAAAACTGTTTTTT. Residues: CASSQAYGYSEKLFF. The chain carries TRBV4-2 and TRBJ1-4; D gene unclear. Germline CDR1 is LGHNA and CDR2 is YNFKEQ. This CDR3 has 15 amino acids. V lost 1 base, J lost 8 bases, and 14 bases lay in between.

The CDR3 region has the DNA TGTGCCAGTAGTCGACAGGGAGGTTATCAGCCCCAGCATTTT. It codes for CASSRQGGYQPQHF. The gene calls are TRBV19 and TRBJ1-5, with 7 bases fitting TRBD1. The germline gives CDR1 LNHDA, CDR2 SQIVND (reference sequence). This CDR3 spans 14 amino acids. Germline trimming cut 5 bases from V and 5 bases from J; bases unmatched to any gene: 6.

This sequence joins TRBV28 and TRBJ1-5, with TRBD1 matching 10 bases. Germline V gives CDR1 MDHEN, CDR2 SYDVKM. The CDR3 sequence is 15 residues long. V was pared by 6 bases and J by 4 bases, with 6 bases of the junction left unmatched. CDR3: CASSRQGAGNQPQHF. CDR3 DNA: TGTGCCAGCAGCCGACAGGGGGCCGGTAATCAGCCCCAGCATTTT.

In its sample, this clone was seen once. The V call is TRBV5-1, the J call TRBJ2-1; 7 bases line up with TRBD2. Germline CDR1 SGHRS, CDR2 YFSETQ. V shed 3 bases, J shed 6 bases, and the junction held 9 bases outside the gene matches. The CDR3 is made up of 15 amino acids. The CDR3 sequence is CASSWGGEGRNEQFF. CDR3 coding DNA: TGCGCCAGCAGCTGGGGGGGGGAGGGCCGCAATGAGCAGTTCTTC.

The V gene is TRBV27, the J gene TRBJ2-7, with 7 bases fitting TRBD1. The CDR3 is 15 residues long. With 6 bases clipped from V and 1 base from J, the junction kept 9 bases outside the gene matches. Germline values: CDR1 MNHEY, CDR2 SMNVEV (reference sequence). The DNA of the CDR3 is TGTGCCAGCAGGATTCAGGGGGTAGGATCCTACGAGCAGTACTTC. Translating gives CASRIQGVGSYEQYF.

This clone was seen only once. The CDR3 reads CASSPTTGSFYNEQFF. The CDR3 nucleotides read TGTGCCAGTAGTCCCACGACAGGCTCCTTCTACAATGAGCAGTTCTTC. This rearrangement joins TRBV19 to TRBJ2-1; weak D call: TRBD1 (6 bases). Trimming took 5 bases from V and 3 from J, leaving 17 bases between them. Germline V gives CDR1 LNHDA, CDR2 SQIVND (reference sequence). This CDR3 is built from 16 residues.

CDR3 protein: CASSPAHLAGGPHNEQFF. The CDR3 DNA reads TGTGCCAGCAGCCCGGCCCACCTAGCGGGAGGGCCCCACAATGAGCAGTTCTTC. The V gene is TRBV5-8, the J gene TRBJ2-1; 12 positions agree with TRBD2. From germline, CDR1 is SGHTS and CDR2 YDEGEE. The CDR3 spans 18 residues. The V segment lost 4 bases and the J segment 5 bases; nucleotides outside the gene matches: 13.

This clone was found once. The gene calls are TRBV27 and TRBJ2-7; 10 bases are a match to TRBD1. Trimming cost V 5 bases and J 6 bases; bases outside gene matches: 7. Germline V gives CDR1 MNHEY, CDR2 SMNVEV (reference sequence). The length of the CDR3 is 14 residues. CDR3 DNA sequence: TGTGCCAGCAGTCCAGGACAGGGGGGCGCCGAGCAGTACTTC. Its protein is CASSPGQGGAEQYF.

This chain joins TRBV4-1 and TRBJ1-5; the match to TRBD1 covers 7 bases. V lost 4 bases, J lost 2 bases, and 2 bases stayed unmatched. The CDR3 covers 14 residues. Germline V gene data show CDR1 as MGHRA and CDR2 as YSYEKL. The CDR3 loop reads CASSLTGGNQPQHF. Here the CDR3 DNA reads TGCGCCAGCAGCCTTACAGGGGGCAATCAGCCCCAGCATTTT.

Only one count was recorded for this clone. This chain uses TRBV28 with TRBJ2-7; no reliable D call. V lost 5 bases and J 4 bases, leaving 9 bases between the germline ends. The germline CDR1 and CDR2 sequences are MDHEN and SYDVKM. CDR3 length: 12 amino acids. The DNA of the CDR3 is TGTGCCAGCAGTCTACTTCGGTACGAGCAGTACTTC. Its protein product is CASSLLRYEQYF.

The CDR3 DNA reads TGTGCCAGCTCACCTGGCGGGGCCGACGTCAATGAGCAGTTCTTC. It specifies CASSPGGADVNEQFF. V usage is TRBV18 and J usage is TRBJ2-1; a weak D match, TRBD2 (6 bases). V lost 3 bases, J lost 6 bases, and 15 bases lay in between. The germline CDR1 and CDR2 sequences are KGHSH and LQKENI. The CDR3 is 15 amino acids. The full variable domain, rest sourced from reference TRBV18 and TRBJ2-1, is NAGVMQNPRHLVRRRGQEARLRCSPMKGHSHVYWYRQLPEEGLKFMVYLQKENIIDESGMPKERFSAEFPKEGPSILRIQQVVRGDSAAYFCASSPGGADVNEQFFGPGTRLTVL.

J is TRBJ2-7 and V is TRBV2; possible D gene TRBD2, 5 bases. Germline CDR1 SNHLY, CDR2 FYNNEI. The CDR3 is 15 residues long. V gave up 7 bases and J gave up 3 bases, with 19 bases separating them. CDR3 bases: TGTGCCAGCACCAACCCCCTACGGGGTAACTACGAGCAGTACTTC. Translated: CASTNPLRGNYEQYF. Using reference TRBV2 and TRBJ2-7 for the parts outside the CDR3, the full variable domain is EPEVTQTPSHQVTQMGQEVILRCVPISNHLYFYWYRQILGQKVEFLVSFYNNEISEKSEIFDDQFSVERPDGSNFTLKIRSTKLEDSAMYFCASTNPLRGNYEQYFGPGTRLTVT.

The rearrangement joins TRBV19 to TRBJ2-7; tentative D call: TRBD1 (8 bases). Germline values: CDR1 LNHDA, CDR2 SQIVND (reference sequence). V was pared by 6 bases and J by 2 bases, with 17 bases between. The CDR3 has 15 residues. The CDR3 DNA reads TGTGCCAGTAGCTATGGACAGGGAGGGGCCTACGAGCAGTACTTC. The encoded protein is CASSYGQGGAYEQYF.

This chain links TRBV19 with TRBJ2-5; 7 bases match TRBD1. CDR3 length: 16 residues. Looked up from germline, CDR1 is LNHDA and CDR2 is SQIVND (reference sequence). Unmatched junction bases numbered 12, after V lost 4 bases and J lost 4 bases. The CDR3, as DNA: TGTGCCAGTAGTACAGGGGGAAGCCACCGGGGAGAGACCCAGTACTTC. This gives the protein CASSTGGSHRGETQYF.

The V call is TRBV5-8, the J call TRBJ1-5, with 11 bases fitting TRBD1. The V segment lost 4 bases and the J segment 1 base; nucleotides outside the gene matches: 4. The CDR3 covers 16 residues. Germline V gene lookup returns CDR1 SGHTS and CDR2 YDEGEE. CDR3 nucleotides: TGTGCCAGCAGCCCCCGGGACAGGGGGAGCAATCAGCCCCAGCATTTT. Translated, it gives CASSPRDRGSNQPQHF.

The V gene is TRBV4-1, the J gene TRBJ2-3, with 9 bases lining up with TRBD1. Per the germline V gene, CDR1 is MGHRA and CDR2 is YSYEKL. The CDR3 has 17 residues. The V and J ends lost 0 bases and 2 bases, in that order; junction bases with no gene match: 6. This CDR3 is CASSQDWGQGYTDTQYF. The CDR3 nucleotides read TGCGCCAGCAGCCAAGATTGGGGACAGGGCTACACAGATACGCAGTATTTT.